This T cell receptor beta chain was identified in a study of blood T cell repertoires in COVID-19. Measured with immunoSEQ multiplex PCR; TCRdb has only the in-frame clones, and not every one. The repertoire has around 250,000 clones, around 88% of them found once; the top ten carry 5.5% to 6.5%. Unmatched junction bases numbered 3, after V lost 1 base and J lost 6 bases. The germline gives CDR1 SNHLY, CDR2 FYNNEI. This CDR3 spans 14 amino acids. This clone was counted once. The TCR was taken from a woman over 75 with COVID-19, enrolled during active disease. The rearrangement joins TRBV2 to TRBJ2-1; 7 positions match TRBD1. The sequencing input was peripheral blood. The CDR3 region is CASSEETGINEQFF. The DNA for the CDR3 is TGTGCCAGCAGTGAAGAGACAGGGATCAATGAGCAGTTCTTC.